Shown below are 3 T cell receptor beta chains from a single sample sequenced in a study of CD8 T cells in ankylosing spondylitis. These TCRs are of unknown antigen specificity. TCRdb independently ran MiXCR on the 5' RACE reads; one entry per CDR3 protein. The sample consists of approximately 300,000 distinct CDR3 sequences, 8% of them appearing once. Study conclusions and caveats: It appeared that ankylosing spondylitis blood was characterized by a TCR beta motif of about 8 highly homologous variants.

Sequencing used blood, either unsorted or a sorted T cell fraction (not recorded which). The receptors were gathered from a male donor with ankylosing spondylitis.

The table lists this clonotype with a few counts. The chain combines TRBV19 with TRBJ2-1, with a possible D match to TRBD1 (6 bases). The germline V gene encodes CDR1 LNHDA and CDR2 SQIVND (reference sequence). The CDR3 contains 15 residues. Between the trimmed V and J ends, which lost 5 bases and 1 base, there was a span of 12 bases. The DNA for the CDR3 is TGTGCCAGTAGTTGGAGCAGGGGATCCTACAATGAGCAGTTCTTC. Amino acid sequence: CASSWSRGSYNEQFF.

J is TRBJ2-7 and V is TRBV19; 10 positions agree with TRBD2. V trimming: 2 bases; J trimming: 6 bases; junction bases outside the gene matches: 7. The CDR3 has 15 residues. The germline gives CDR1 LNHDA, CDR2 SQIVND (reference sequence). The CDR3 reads CASSILAGEGGEQYF. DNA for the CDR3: TGTGCCAGTAGTATACTAGCGGGAGAAGGCGGCGAGCAGTACTTC.

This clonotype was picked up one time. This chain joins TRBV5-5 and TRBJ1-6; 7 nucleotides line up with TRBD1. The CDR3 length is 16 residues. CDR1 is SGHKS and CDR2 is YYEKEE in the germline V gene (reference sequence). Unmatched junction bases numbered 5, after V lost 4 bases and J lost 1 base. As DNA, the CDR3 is TGTGCCAGCAGCCCCCCAGGGGGATCCTATAATTCACCCCTCCACTTT. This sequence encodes CASSPPGGSYNSPLHF.